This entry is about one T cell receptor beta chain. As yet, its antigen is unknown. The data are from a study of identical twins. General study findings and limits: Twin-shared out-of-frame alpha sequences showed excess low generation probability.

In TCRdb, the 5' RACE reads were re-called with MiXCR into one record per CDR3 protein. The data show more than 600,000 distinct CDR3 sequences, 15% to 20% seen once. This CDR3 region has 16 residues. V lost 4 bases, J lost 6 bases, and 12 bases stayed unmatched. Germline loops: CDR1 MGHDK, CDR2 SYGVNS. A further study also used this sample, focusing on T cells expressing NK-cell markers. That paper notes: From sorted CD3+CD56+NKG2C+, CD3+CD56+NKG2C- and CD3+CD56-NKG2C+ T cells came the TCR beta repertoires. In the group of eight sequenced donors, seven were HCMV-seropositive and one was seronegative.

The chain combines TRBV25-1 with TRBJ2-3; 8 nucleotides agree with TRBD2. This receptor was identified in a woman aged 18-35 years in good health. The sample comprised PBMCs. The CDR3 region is CASSVRGLGTSDTQYF. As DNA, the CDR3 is TGTGCCAGCAGTGTCCGGGGACTAGGGACTTCGGATACGCAGTATTTT.